The 18 T cell receptor beta chains below come from one sample, sequenced in a study of patients with pleural tuberculosis (dated by TCRdb to the mid-2010s). Sequencing was carried out with an Illumina Genome Analyzer IIx. TCRdb redid the processing of the public reads, applying fastp at Q25 and MiXCR, and retained in-frame beta chains. Rows merge per CDR3 protein into single entries with the most common DNA and genes. The sample data list 29,000 or so distinct CDR3 sequences, and approximately 20% of these were observed just once. Jointly, the top ten make up roughly 3.4% of the sample. Material for sequencing was peripheral blood. Every receptor here comes from a human donor with pleural tuberculosis.

This clonotype has at least ten counts. The chain links TRBV4-1 to TRBJ1-1; D is uncertain. With 1 base removed from V and 1 base from J, the gap between germline ends came to 1 base. Germline CDR1 and CDR2: MGHRA and YSYEKL. This CDR3 comprises 12 residues. CDR3 protein: CASSQANTEAFF. In DNA form, the CDR3 reads TGCGCCAGCAGCCAAGCGAACACTGAAGCTTTCTTT.

The chain has TRBV4-2 and TRBJ2-5; TRBD2 is a possible D gene (6 bases). Germline CDR1 and CDR2: LGHNA and YNFKEQ. The V and J ends lost 0 bases and 7 bases respectively, with 15 bases between them. CDR3 length: 15 residues. In DNA form, the CDR3 reads TGTGCCAGCAGCCAAGATTGGGTAACGGGAGCGACCCAGTACTTC. This codes for CASSQDWVTGATQYF.

This clonotype has a count of ten or more. The chain combines TRBV6-6 with TRBJ2-7; TRBD1 or TRBD2 may be the D gene (5 bases each). In germline, CDR1 is MNHNY, CDR2 SVGAGI (reference sequence). The CDR3 totals 15 residues. The germline V and J ends were trimmed by 2 bases and 1 base, with 12 bases remaining between them. CDR3 sequence reads: CASSYRDVGSYEQYF. The CDR3 coding sequence is TGTGCCAGCAGTTACCGGGACGTCGGTTCCTACGAGCAGTACTTC.

This clonotype was seen at least ten times. The gene calls are TRBV10-3 and TRBJ2-2; the D is unclear. Germline V gives CDR1 ENHRY, CDR2 SYGVKD. Trimming cost V 8 bases and J 4 bases, with 5 bases left between them. The CDR3 is made up of 11 amino acids. CDR3 DNA: TGTGCCATCGGGGTCACCGGGGAGCTGTTTTTT. Translating gives CAIGVTGELFF.

Note on this clonotype: A much bigger clone sits one base away, suggesting this may be a read error. The conserved final phenylalanine or tryptophan is absent from the CDR3, which likely points to a read error. V and J are TRBV5-6 and TRBJ1-2; TRBD1 is a possible D gene (6 bases). The ends were cut back, 2 bases at V and 2 bases at J, with 10 bases in the middle. This CDR3 contains 14 residues. The germline V gene encodes CDR1 SGHDT and CDR2 YYEEEE. CDR3 amino acids: CASSFNRENYGYTL. DNA of the CDR3: TGTGCCAGCAGCTTTAACAGGGAGAACTATGGCTACACCCTC.

This clonotype has ten or more counts. The chain links TRBV20-1 to TRBJ2-1; a possible D gene is TRBD1 (6 bases). The germline CDR1 and CDR2 sequences are DFQATT and SNEGSKA (reference sequence). The CDR3 length is 13 residues. V was pared by 3 bases and J by 3 bases, with 9 bases between. CDR3 nucleotides: TGCAGTGCTAGTCAGGGGAACTACAATGAGCAGTTCTTC. Protein sequence: CSASQGNYNEQFF.

The sample holds many counts of this clonotype. This rearrangement joins TRBV20-1 to TRBJ1-5; D is unclear. V was trimmed by 0 bases and J by 2 bases, leaving 5 bases between them. The CDR3 is made up of 13 amino acids. Germline assignment: CDR1 DFQATT and CDR2 SNEGSKA (reference sequence). The CDR3 protein is CSARDIGNQPQHF. The CDR3 DNA reads as TGCAGTGCTAGAGATATCGGCAATCAGCCCCAGCATTTT.

To note about this clonotype: A single base separates this from a much larger clone, so it may be a read error. This CDR3 reads CGVDPTYNEQFF. The CDR3 region has the DNA TGCGGCGTTGATCCCACCTACAATGAGCAGTTCTTC. The chain couples TRBV29-1 to TRBJ2-1; D unresolved. The CDR3 totals 12 residues. From germline, CDR1 is SQVTM and CDR2 ANQGSEA.

Points on this clonotype: This likely comes from a read error, as the CDR3 has no conserved phenylalanine or tryptophan at its end. In DNA form, the CDR3 reads TGTGCCACCAGCAGAGTCGGGGTCTGTACCGAAACTGAAGCTTTCCTT. Translating it yields CATSRVGVCTETEAFL. The chain couples TRBV15 to TRBJ1-1; D is unresolved. Germline V CDR1 and CDR2: LNHNV, YYDKDF (reference sequence). V was pared by 1 base and J by 5 bases, with 17 bases between. This CDR3 comprises 16 residues.

Ten or more counts support this clonotype. This sequence joins TRBV6-1 and TRBJ2-1; D might be TRBD1 (5 bases). From germline, CDR1 is MNHNS and CDR2 SASEGT. Between the trimmed V and J ends, which lost 5 bases and 6 bases, there was a span of 11 bases. The CDR3 sequence is 13 residues long. This chain's CDR3 is CASSTREINEQFF. CDR3 DNA sequence: TGTGCCAGCAGTACCAGGGAAATCAATGAGCAGTTCTTC.

This clonotype is medium-sized (0.01 to 0.1%) within its sample. CDR3 DNA: TGCAGTGCTAGCCTTAGGACAGATAGCAATCAGCCCCAGCATTTT. Amino acids: CSASLRTDSNQPQHF. The J gene is TRBJ1-5, the V gene TRBV20-1; possible D gene TRBD1, 6 bases. This CDR3 is built from 15 residues. Germline V CDR1 and CDR2: DFQATT, SNEGSKA (reference sequence). V was trimmed by 3 bases and J by 0 bases, leaving 12 bases between them.

The table lists this clonotype with many counts. The V gene is TRBV20-1, the J gene TRBJ1-6; possible D gene TRBD1, 5 bases. CDR1 and CDR2 from the germline V gene are DFQATT and SNEGSKA (reference sequence). There are 12 residues in the CDR3. Written as DNA, the CDR3 is TGCAGCTTTGGGGGATATAATTCACCCCTCCACTTT. This gives the protein CSFGGYNSPLHF.

This clonotype was detected many times. The rearrangement links TRBV3-1 to TRBJ2-5; no clear D gene. This CDR3 comprises 13 residues. V was trimmed by 4 bases and J by 4 bases, leaving 10 bases between them. Germline CDR1 LGHDT, CDR2 YNNKEL (reference sequence). CDR3 bases: TGTGCCAGCAGCCCGATTGGCGGAGAGACCCAGTACTTC. The encoded protein is CASSPIGGETQYF.

This clonotype occurred many times. The V and J genes are TRBV28 and TRBJ2-7; tentatively, D is TRBD2 (5 bases). V was pared by 7 bases and J by 2 bases, with 12 bases between. Germline CDR1 MDHEN, CDR2 SYDVKM. This CDR3 spans 13 amino acids. DNA for the CDR3: TGTGCCAGCAACGAGGGTCGGGCCTACGAGCAGTACTTC. Protein sequence: CASNEGRAYEQYF. The full variable domain, in which reference TRBV28 and TRBJ2-7 provide the parts outside the CDR3, is DVKVTQSSRYLVKRTGEKVFLECVQDMDHENMFWYRQDPGLGLRLIYFSYDVKMKEKGDIPEGYSVSREKKERFSLILESASTNQTSMYLCASNEGRAYEQYFGPGTRLTVT.

This clonotype was counted many times. The gene calls are TRBV5-6 and TRBJ1-2, with D perhaps TRBD1 (6 bases). The germline V and J ends were trimmed by 2 bases and 2 bases, with 10 bases remaining between them. Germline V gene data show CDR1 as SGHDT and CDR2 as YYEEEE. This CDR3 is 14 amino acids long. CDR3 in DNA: TGTGCCAGCAGCTTTAACAGGGAGAACTATGGCTACACCTTC. Amino acids: CASSFNRENYGYTF.

V and J are TRBV2 and TRBJ2-1; D remains unclear. The ends were cut back, 4 bases at V and 2 bases at J, with 6 bases in the middle. Germline assignment: CDR1 SNHLY and CDR2 FYNNEI. The CDR3 is 13 amino acids. This chain's CDR3 is CASSGNAYNEQFF. The CDR3 DNA follows: TGTGCCAGCAGTGGGAACGCCTACAATGAGCAGTTCTTC.

This clonotype was picked up many times. The chain couples TRBV27 to TRBJ2-3; D may be TRBD2 (6 bases). This CDR3 region has 14 residues. The V and J ends lost 6 bases and 2 bases respectively, with 12 bases between them. Germline V CDR1 and CDR2: MNHEY, SMNVEV (reference sequence). The CDR3 DNA follows: TGTGCCAGCAGCTTCGGCGGGAACACAGATACGCAGTATTTT. It encodes CASSFGGNTDTQYF.

Relative to its sample, this clonotype is medium-sized. V usage is TRBV7-2 and J usage is TRBJ1-1; D is undetermined. Germline values: CDR1 SGHTA, CDR2 FQGNSA. Trimming removed 2 bases from V and 5 bases from J, with 9 bases in between. The CDR3 sequence is 13 residues long. CDR3 nucleotide sequence: TGTGCCAGCAGCTTAAACGGAAGAACTGAAGCTTTCTTT. Encoded protein: CASSLNGRTEAFF.